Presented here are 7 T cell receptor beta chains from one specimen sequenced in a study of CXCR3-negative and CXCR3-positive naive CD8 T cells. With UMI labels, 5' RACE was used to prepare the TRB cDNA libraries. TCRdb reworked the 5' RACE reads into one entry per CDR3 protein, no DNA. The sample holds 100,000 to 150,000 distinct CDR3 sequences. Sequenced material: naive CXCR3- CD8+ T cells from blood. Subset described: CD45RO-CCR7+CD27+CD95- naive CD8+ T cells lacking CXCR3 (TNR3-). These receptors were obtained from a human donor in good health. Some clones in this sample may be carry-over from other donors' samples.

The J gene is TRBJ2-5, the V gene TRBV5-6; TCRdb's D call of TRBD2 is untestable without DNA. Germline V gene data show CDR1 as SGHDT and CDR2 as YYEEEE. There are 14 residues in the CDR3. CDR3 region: CASSQSGLQETQYF.

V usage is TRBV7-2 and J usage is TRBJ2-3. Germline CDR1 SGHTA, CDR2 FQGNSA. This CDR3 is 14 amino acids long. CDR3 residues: CASSFDLTRYTQYF.

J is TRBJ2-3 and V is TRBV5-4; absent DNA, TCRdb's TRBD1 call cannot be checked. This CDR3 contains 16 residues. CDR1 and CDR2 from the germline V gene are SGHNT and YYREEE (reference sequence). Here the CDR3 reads CASSRGDKGSTDTQYF.

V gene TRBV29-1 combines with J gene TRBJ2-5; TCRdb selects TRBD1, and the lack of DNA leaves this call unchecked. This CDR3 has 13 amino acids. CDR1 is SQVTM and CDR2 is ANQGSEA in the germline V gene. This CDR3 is CSVRTGSGETQYF.

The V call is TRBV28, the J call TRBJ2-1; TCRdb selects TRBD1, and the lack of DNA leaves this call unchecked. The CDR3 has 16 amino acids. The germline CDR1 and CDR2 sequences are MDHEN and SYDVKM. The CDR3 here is CASTLRRDRGFNEQFF.

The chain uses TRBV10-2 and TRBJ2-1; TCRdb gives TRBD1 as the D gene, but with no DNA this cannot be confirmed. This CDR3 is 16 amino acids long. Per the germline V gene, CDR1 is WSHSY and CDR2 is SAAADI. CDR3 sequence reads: CASSAMDSEIYNEQFF.

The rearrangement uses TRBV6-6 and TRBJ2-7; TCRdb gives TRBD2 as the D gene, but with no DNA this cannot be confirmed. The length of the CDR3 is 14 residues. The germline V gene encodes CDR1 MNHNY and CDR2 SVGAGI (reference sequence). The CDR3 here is CASSYVAAPYEQYF.